The 2 T cell receptor beta chains given below trace back to one sample, sequenced in a study of Graves' ophthalmopathy and Graves' hyperthyroidism. Amplification of TCR beta CDR3 regions used RNA transcripts. Second-round multiplex PCR came after a first-round RT-PCR that employed HTBI primers. TCRdb ran MiXCR on the multiplex PCR reads and lists one entry per CDR3 protein. The sample includes more than 300,000 distinct CDR3 sequences, 17% of them seen just once. Sequenced input: peripheral blood. The receptors derive from an adult woman with stable Graves' hyperthyroidism.

Ten or more counts support this clonotype. This chain connects TRBV27 to TRBJ2-7; D perhaps matches TRBD2 (7 bases). Trimming left V 6 bases short and J 2 bases short, with 20 bases between. The CDR3 runs 16 residues. In germline, CDR1 is MNHEY, CDR2 SMNVEV (reference sequence). The CDR3 DNA reads TGTGCCAGCAGCGGGACAACGAGGGGGGGCACCTACGAGCAGTACTTC. Translated: CASSGTTRGGTYEQYF.

This clonotype was seen ten or more times. This chain connects TRBV20-1 to TRBJ2-7; 10 positions agree with TRBD2. The CDR3 consists of 16 residues. The germline V gene has CDR1 DFQATT and CDR2 SNEGSKA (reference sequence). Trimming took 3 bases from V and 3 from J; bases not matched to a gene: 11. The CDR3 protein is CSASGRASGSVYEQYF. In DNA, the CDR3 is TGCAGTGCTAGCGGCAGGGCTAGCGGGAGTGTCTACGAGCAGTACTTC.